This entry describes one TCR beta chain. Its antigen is as yet unknown. Trimming took 7 bases from V and 3 from J; bases not matched to a gene: 8. There are 14 residues in the CDR3. The germline V gene has CDR1 GTSNPN and CDR2 SVGIG (reference sequence). 13 Jbeta primers and 60 Vbeta primers were used for the PCR. Clones were sequenced by immunoSEQ multiplex PCR, and TCRdb holds only the in-frame ones, with some missing. This table has about 55,000 clones, roughly four fifths appearing once. The data belong to a study of cytomegalovirus exposure and HLA in healthy donors. Whole-study results and caveats: In presence/absence analyses, roughly uniform sequencing depth across donors was assumed. A later analysis associated 15,000 to 20,000 TCR beta sequences with HLA alleles at a 0.05 false discovery rate.

The TCR was taken from a man aged 30-40 years in good health and CMV-seronegative. The gene calls are TRBV30 and TRBJ1-3, with 8 bases lining up with TRBD1. The sample consisted of PBMCs. The CDR3 reads CAYHQDRGGNTIYF. The CDR3 DNA sequence: TGTGCCTACCACCAAGACAGGGGTGGAAACACCATATATTTT.